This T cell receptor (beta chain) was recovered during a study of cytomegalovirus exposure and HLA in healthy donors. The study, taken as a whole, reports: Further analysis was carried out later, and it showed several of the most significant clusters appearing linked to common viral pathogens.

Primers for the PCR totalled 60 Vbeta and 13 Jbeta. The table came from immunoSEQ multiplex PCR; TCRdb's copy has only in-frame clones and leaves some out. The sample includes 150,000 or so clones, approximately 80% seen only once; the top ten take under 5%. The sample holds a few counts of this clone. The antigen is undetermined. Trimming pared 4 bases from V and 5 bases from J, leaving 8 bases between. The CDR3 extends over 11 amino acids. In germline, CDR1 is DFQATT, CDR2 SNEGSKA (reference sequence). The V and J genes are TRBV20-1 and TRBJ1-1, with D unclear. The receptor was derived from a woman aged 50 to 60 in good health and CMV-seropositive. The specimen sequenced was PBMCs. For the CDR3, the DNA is TGCAGTGCTATCCCCGGGACTGAAGCTTTCTTT. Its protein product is CSAIPGTEAFF.